The next 28 T cell receptor beta chains were all read from a single sample in a study of T-cell memory formation after mild COVID-19. One entry per CDR3 protein results from TCRdb running MiXCR on the 5' RACE reads. The data hold roughly 600,000 distinct CDR3 sequences, with roughly 18% observed a single time. The sequencing input was PBMCs or a T cell subset sorted from them (not recorded which). Receptor source: an adult woman who had mild COVID-19 (a few samples of this study predate the infection). Cell type and time point are not known.

This clonotype was seen a handful of times. V gene TRBV12-3 or TRBV12-4 combines with J gene TRBJ2-7; no firm D call. The CDR3 totals 15 residues. The V end was cut by 8 bases, the J end by 0 bases, with 17 bases between. The CDR3 reads CASGPTGSPSYEQYF. In DNA form, the CDR3 reads TGTGCCAGCGGACCCACGGGTTCCCCCTCCTACGAGCAGTACTTC.

This chain uses TRBV29-1 with TRBJ2-7, with D maybe TRBD1 (5 bases). The CDR3 loop spans 13 amino acids. Between the trimmed V and J ends, which lost 6 bases and 0 bases, there was a span of 12 bases. Germline V lookup: CDR1 SQVTM, CDR2 ANQGSEA. DNA of the CDR3: TGCAGCGTCCGGACACCCCGCTCCTACGAGCAGTACTTC. Amino acid sequence: CSVRTPRSYEQYF.

This CDR3 reads CSVGRRRYNNEQFF. In DNA, the CDR3 is TGCAGCGTTGGACGACGGCGATATAACAATGAGCAGTTCTTC. The chain is built from TRBV29-1 and TRBJ2-1; D gene unclear. The CDR3 contains 14 residues. V was trimmed by 4 bases and J by 5 bases, leaving 15 bases between them. CDR1 is SQVTM, CDR2 ANQGSEA, per germline.

This clonotype appeared a few times. The CDR3 DNA is TGTGCCAGCAGGGCGGAGGGCTTCACAGATACGCAGTATTTT. Amino acid sequence: CASRAEGFTDTQYF. V gene TRBV6-5 combines with J gene TRBJ2-3, with a tentative D call TRBD2 (6 bases). CDR1 is MNHEY, CDR2 SVGAGI, per germline. Trimming removed 6 bases from V and 2 bases from J, with 12 bases in between. This CDR3 contains 14 residues.

The chain combines TRBV4-2 with TRBJ1-1, with D hard to call. CDR1 LGHNA and CDR2 YNFKEQ come from the germline V gene. Trimming stripped 0 bases from V and 0 bases from J, with 11 bases between. This CDR3 has 16 amino acids. In nucleotides, the CDR3 is TGTGCCAGCAGCCAAGAGAGGCAGAGTATGAACACTGAAGCTTTCTTT. It yields the protein CASSQERQSMNTEAFF.

The V gene is TRBV20-1, the J gene TRBJ1-3, with a possible D match to TRBD1 (6 bases). The germline CDR1 and CDR2 sequences are DFQATT and SNEGSKA (reference sequence). The CDR3 totals 12 residues. Trimming left V 0 bases short and J 7 bases short, with 7 bases between. The CDR3 loop reads CSARDRGNTIYF. CDR3 nucleotide sequence: TGCAGTGCTAGAGATAGGGGGAACACCATATATTTT.

The chain couples TRBV19 to TRBJ2-1; D unclear. V was clipped by 3 bases and J by 7 bases, with 16 bases between them. The germline V gene encodes CDR1 LNHDA and CDR2 SQIVND (reference sequence). The CDR3 extends over 15 amino acids. The CDR3 region has the DNA TGTGCCAGTAGTATCCTAACAGCCGGTGGGAATGAGCAGTTCTTC. Its translation is CASSILTAGGNEQFF.

This clonotype was seen many times. V usage is TRBV10-3 and J usage is TRBJ2-3; no reliable D call. Germline V gene lookup returns CDR1 ENHRY and CDR2 SYGVKD. V lost 6 bases and J lost 6, with 10 bases in between. The CDR3 spans 12 residues. The CDR3 here is CAISSGDDTQYF. DNA for the CDR3: TGTGCCATCAGCTCAGGTGACGATACGCAGTATTTT.

A few counts support this clonotype. The genes are TRBV20-1 and TRBJ1-3; 7 nucleotides match TRBD1. CDR1 and CDR2 (germline): DFQATT, SNEGSKA (reference sequence). The CDR3 sequence is 14 residues long. Trimming cost V 6 bases and J 8 bases; bases outside gene matches: 13. CDR3 region: CSAARGQSRDTIYF. The CDR3 region has the DNA TGCAGTGCCGCCCGGGGACAGTCTAGGGACACCATATATTTT.

The CDR3 protein is CASSADRASLGTGELFF. The CDR3 DNA sequence: TGTGCCAGCAGCGCTGACCGGGCCTCCTTAGGCACCGGGGAGCTGTTTTTT. The genes are TRBV7-9 and TRBJ2-2; D is unresolved. The CDR3 totals 17 residues. The V end lost 5 bases, the J end lost 4 bases, and 20 bases lay between the germline ends. The germline V gene encodes CDR1 SEHNR and CDR2 FQNEAQ (reference sequence).

This clonotype was recorded a few times. V and J are TRBV7-6 and TRBJ2-7; tentative D call: TRBD2 (5 bases). The germline gives CDR1 SGHVS, CDR2 FNYEAQ. V dropped 7 bases and J dropped 6 bases, with 22 bases sitting between them. The CDR3 covers 15 residues. This CDR3 is CASTPVMDVGSEQYF. The CDR3 nucleotides are TGTGCCAGCACCCCAGTCATGGATGTGGGGAGCGAGCAGTACTTC.

This clonotype was counted at least ten times. This sequence joins TRBV18 and TRBJ1-1, with D perhaps matching TRBD1 (5 bases). This CDR3 is 14 amino acids long. Germline V gives CDR1 KGHSH, CDR2 LQKENI. Trimming shortened V by 3 bases and J by 4 bases, and 12 bases separated the two germline ends. DNA for the CDR3: TGTGCCAGCTCACCCGACAGTGTGGCCACTGAAGCTTTCTTT. The encoded protein is CASSPDSVATEAFF.

The chain couples TRBV30 to TRBJ2-7; D is perhaps TRBD1 or TRBD2 (5 bases each). V dropped 4 bases and J dropped 2 bases, with 12 bases sitting between them. The CDR3 has 13 amino acids. Looked up from germline, CDR1 is GTSNPN and CDR2 is SVGIG (reference sequence). The CDR3 sequence: CAWNSGAAYEQYF. CDR3 nucleotide sequence: TGTGCCTGGAATTCCGGGGCTGCCTACGAGCAGTACTTC.

This chain links TRBV11-3 with TRBJ1-1, with D tentatively TRBD1 (6 bases). Per the germline V gene, CDR1 is SGHNT and CDR2 is YENEEA. V was trimmed by 8 bases and J by 1 base, leaving 11 bases between them. The CDR3 length is 13 residues. CDR3 region: CASCGQSNTEAFF. CDR3 DNA sequence: TGTGCCAGCTGCGGACAGTCGAACACTGAAGCTTTCTTT.

The genes are TRBV24-1 and TRBJ2-1; 9 bases map to TRBD2. V was pared by 0 bases and J by 4 bases, with 3 bases of the junction left unmatched. CDR3 length equals 16 residues. Germline CDR1 is KGHDR and CDR2 is SFDVKD. The CDR3 bases are TGTGCCACCAGTGATTTGGGCGGGAGGGCTTACAATGAGCAGTTCTTC. This translates into CATSDLGGRAYNEQFF.

The chain links TRBV5-1 to TRBJ1-1; D perhaps matches TRBD1 (5 bases). The CDR3 loop spans 17 amino acids. The ends were cut back, 0 bases at V and 0 bases at J, with 15 bases in the middle. CDR1 is SGHRS, CDR2 YFSETQ, per germline. This CDR3 reads CASSLVGRAEMNTEAFF. CDR3 bases: TGCGCCAGCAGCTTGGTTGGCAGGGCTGAGATGAACACTGAAGCTTTCTTT.

This rearrangement joins TRBV6-5 to TRBJ1-5; possible D gene TRBD1, 5 bases. This CDR3 contains 13 residues. Germline-derived CDR1 and CDR2 are MNHEY and SVGAGI. The V and J ends lost 6 bases and 7 bases respectively, with 13 bases between them. The CDR3 region has the DNA TGTGCCAGCAGAAGGGACCTTGCCCAGCCCCAGCATTTT. Protein product: CASRRDLAQPQHF.

The chain links TRBV24-1 to TRBJ2-2; no reliable D call. This CDR3 has 12 amino acids. The germline gives CDR1 KGHDR, CDR2 SFDVKD. V was shortened by 3 bases and J by 2 bases, with 0 bases between the two germline ends. CDR3 in amino acids: CATSDNTGELFF. CDR3 in DNA: TGTGCCACCAGTGATAACACCGGGGAGCTGTTTTTT.

V usage is TRBV7-2 and J usage is TRBJ2-1; 8 positions agree with TRBD2. This CDR3 region has 16 residues. From germline, CDR1 is SGHTA and CDR2 FQGNSA. J gave up 7 bases and V 1 base, and 9 bases lay outside the gene matches. CDR3 sequence (DNA): TGTGCCAGCAGCTTAGAGATGGCGGGAGGCCTGAATGAGCAGTTCTTC. Translation gives CASSLEMAGGLNEQFF.

This clonotype turned up a few times. The chain couples TRBV12-3 or TRBV12-4 to TRBJ1-1; D call uncertain. The germline V and J ends were trimmed by 6 bases and 2 bases, with 10 bases remaining between them. The CDR3 is 13 amino acids. CDR3 nucleotide sequence: TGTGCCAGCAGGTGGGCCCCCAACACTGAAGCTTTCTTT. Protein: CASRWAPNTEAFF.

This clonotype was seen a few times. V and J are TRBV4-1 and TRBJ2-1, with 8 nucleotides matching TRBD2. CDR3 length: 15 residues. Germline loops: CDR1 MGHRA, CDR2 YSYEKL. Germline trimming cut 1 base from V and 2 bases from J; bases unmatched to any gene: 1. The CDR3 sequence is CASSQVLAAYNEQFF. DNA for the CDR3: TGCGCCAGCAGCCAAGTACTAGCGGCCTACAATGAGCAGTTCTTC.

The CDR3 DNA reads TGTGCCAGTAGTGGGGACAGGGGGCGCGTCTTGGACACCGGGGAGCTGTTTTTT. This gives the protein CASSGDRGRVLDTGELFF. V is TRBV19 and J is TRBJ2-2; 12 nucleotides align to TRBD1. CDR1 and CDR2 (germline): LNHDA, SQIVND (reference sequence). There are 18 residues in the CDR3. J lost 3 bases, V lost 5 bases, and 10 bases had no gene match.

The chain recombines TRBV30 with TRBJ1-5; 10 positions match TRBD1. Trimming at V came to 4 bases and at J to 2 bases, leaving 5 bases not matched to a gene. Germline assignment: CDR1 GTSNPN and CDR2 SVGIG (reference sequence). This CDR3 comprises 15 residues. The CDR3 reads CAWNSGTGGNQPQHF. In DNA form, the CDR3 reads TGTGCCTGGAACTCCGGGACAGGGGGCAATCAGCCCCAGCATTTT.

The J gene is TRBJ1-6, the V gene TRBV20-1, with TRBD1 matching 8 bases. Germline V gene sequence: CDR1 DFQATT, CDR2 SNEGSKA (reference sequence). The CDR3 has 16 amino acids. V was pared by 0 bases and J by 4 bases, with 5 bases of the junction left unmatched. CDR3: CSARDSRTGYNSPLHF. CDR3 sequence (DNA): TGCAGTGCTAGAGATTCCCGGACAGGGTATAATTCACCCCTCCACTTT.

In its sample, this clonotype was seen once. This sequence joins TRBV7-2 and TRBJ2-5; 7 bases are a match to TRBD2. The germline V gene has CDR1 SGHTA and CDR2 FQGNSA. The ends lost 4 bases at V and 7 bases at J; junction bases unmatched: 9. CDR3 length: 14 amino acids. This chain's CDR3 is CASSSSGDLGTQYF. CDR3 in DNA: TGTGCCAGCAGCTCGAGCGGGGACCTTGGGACCCAGTACTTC.

In its sample, this clonotype was seen a few times. The rearrangement links TRBV7-2 to TRBJ2-1; 11 bases agree with TRBD2. With V trimmed by 1 base and J by 10 bases, 9 bases remained unmatched. Germline lookup yields CDR1 SGHTA and CDR2 FQGNSA. The CDR3 loop spans 16 amino acids. The CDR3 DNA follows: TGTGCCAGCAGCTTAGTGGTAGCGGGAGGGCGATTCGAGCAGTTCTTC. Protein product: CASSLVVAGGRFEQFF. The variable domain in full, with the rest retrieved from reference TRBV7-2 and TRBJ2-1, is GAGVSQSPSNKVTEKGKDVELRCDPISGHTALYWYRQSLGQGLEFLIYFQGNSAPDKSGLPSDRFSAERTGGSVSTLTIQRTQQEDSAVYLCASSLVVAGGRFEQFFGPGTRLTVL.

This chain connects TRBV30 to TRBJ1-3; no clear D gene. Germline-derived CDR1 and CDR2 are GTSNPN and SVGIG (reference sequence). Trimming left V 2 bases short and J 4 bases short, with 9 bases between. CDR3 length: 13 amino acids. CDR3 sequence: CAWSWARGNTIYF. CDR3 in DNA: TGTGCCTGGAGTTGGGCCCGGGGAAACACCATATATTTT. The variable domain in full, completed from reference TRBV30 and TRBJ1-3, reads SQTIHQWPATLVQPVGSPLSLECTVEGTSNPNLYWYRQAAGRGLQLLFYSVGIGQISSEVPQNLSASRPQDRQFILSSKKLLLSDSGFYLCAWSWARGNTIYFGEGSWLTVV.

The chain employs TRBV29-1 and TRBJ2-5, with TRBD1 matching 8 bases. V lost 7 bases to trimming and J lost 5 bases; unmatched junction nucleotides: 12. The CDR3 consists of 14 residues. The germline V gene encodes CDR1 SQVTM and CDR2 ANQGSEA. CDR3 region: CSAGRTGYAETQYF. As DNA, the CDR3 is TGCAGCGCCGGACGGACAGGGTATGCGGAGACCCAGTACTTC.